Below are 2 T cell receptor beta chains sequenced from a single sample in a study of shared clonotypes between healthy human individuals. Using immunoSEQ multiplex PCR, the repertoire was profiled, and TCRdb retains in-frame clones only, with some absent. In the table there are roughly 2.4 million clones, 90% to 97% of which are singletons. The sample taken for sequencing was naive CD4+ T cells sorted from blood. Subset denoted: CD45RA+ positively selected. These receptors were obtained from a man between 18 and 29 years old in good health.

As regards this clone: It is likely a read error, because the conserved phenylalanine at the end of the CDR3 is missing. It is unclear where the CDR3 begins or ends on the DNA, so no DNA is shown, and the CDR3 is as TCRdb lists it. The chain joins TRBV6-6 to TRBJ1-2. The CDR3 is 9 residues long, counting both termini. Germline V CDR1 and CDR2: MNHNY, SVGAGI (reference sequence). This CDR3 reads CASSEAQVS.

Note on this clone: Other DNA sequences in this specimen translate into the identical CDR3. The rearrangement uses TRBV15 and TRBJ2-5; the D is unclear. In germline, CDR1 is LNHNV, CDR2 YYDKDF (reference sequence). The CDR3 contains 13 residues. Trimming took off 1 base at V and 0 bases at J, with 3 bases between the two ends. The CDR3 DNA reads as TGTGCCACCAGCAGAGGGTACCAAGAGACCCAGTACTTC. It yields the protein CATSRGYQETQYF.